Sequencing of this TCR beta chain was carried out in a study of blood T cell repertoires in COVID-19. Overall study: The origin of the acute and convalescent COVID-19 samples was the United States, Italy and Spain. PBMCs, B-cell-depleted T cells, or T cells provided the cDNA or gDNA that made up the material.

The CDR3 sequence is 14 residues long. Trimming took 0 bases from V and 4 from J; bases not matched to a gene: 2. Germline V CDR1 and CDR2: MGHRA, YSYEKL. Source study methods: Estimated nucleated cell counts came from reference gene primer amplification. Assay: immunoSEQ multiplex PCR; the TCRdb copy retains only in-frame clones and omits some. V and J calls plus clone size are reproduced from that table; the DNA served to infer D and trimming. The profile shows 220,000 or so clones, 85% to 90% of them singletons. Seattle patients were enrolled during active infection and followed longitudinally. The rearrangement links TRBV4-1 to TRBJ1-2; TRBD1 matches 7 bases. The receptor was derived from a woman aged 45-65 years with COVID-19, enrolled during active disease. Sequenced material: peripheral blood. The CDR3 spells CASSQDDRAYGYTF. As DNA, the CDR3 is TGCGCCAGCAGCCAAGATGACAGGGCCTATGGCTACACCTTC.